This T cell receptor beta chain was recorded in a study of shared T cell receptors in the human thymus. The CDR3 runs to 15 residues. The V gene's germline CDR1 is MNHNS and CDR2 SASEGT. J lost 2 bases, V lost 4 bases, and 5 bases had no gene match. This clone is a singleton in its sample. Assay used: immunoSEQ multiplex PCR; TCRdb lists only in-frame clones, some missing. The repertoire consists of about 610,000 clones, with 85% to 90% occurring once and the leading ten covering over 0.008%. The same sample was also used in a study of human thymus T cells. That study reports: V and J genes seemed to be used with bias in thymic and blood repertoires.

The sequence came from a boy under two years old with a congenital heart defect. The material sequenced was thymocytes. J is TRBJ2-1 and V is TRBV6-1; 7 nucleotides match TRBD2. CDR3 coding DNA: TGTGCCAGCAGTGGGGCGGGGGTAACCTACAATGAGCAGTTCTTC. This sequence encodes CASSGAGVTYNEQFF.